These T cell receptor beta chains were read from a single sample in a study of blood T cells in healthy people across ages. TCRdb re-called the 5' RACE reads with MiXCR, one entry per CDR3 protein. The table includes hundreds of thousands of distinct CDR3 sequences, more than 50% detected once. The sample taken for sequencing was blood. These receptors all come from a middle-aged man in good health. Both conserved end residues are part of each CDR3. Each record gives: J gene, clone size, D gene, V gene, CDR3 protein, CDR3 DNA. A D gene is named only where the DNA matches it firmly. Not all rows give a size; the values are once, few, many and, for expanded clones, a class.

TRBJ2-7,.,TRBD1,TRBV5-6,CASSLIPGQDYEQYF,TGTGCCAGCAGCTTGATACCGGGACAGGACTACGAGCAGTACTTC
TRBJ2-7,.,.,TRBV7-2,CASSLISASYEQYF,TGTGCCAGCAGCCTAATTTCTGCGTCCTACGAGCAGTACTTC
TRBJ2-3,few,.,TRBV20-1,CSARAPGLDTQYF,TGCAGTGCTAGAGCCCCCGGGCTAGATACGCAGTATTTT
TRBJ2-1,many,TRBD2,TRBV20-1,CSAGRTSGSGNEQFF,TGCAGTGCGGGTAGGACTAGCGGGAGTGGGAATGAGCAGTTCTTC
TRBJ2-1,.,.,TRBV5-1,CASSLETRWDEQFF,TGCGCCAGCAGCTTGGAGACCCGGTGGGATGAGCAGTTCTTC
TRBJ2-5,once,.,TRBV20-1,CSARRGGRYQETQYF,TGCAGTGCTAGAAGGGGCGGCCGGTACCAAGAGACCCAGTACTTC
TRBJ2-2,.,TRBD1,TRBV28,CASSVVGQGTVAGELFF,TGTGCCAGCAGTGTAGTGGGACAGGGGACTGTTGCCGGGGAGCTGTTTTTT
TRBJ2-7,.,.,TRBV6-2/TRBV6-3,CASNTVGRSEQYF,TGTGCCAGCAACACCGTAGGGAGAAGCGAGCAGTACTTC
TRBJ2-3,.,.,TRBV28,CASSSNRGDTQYF,TGTGCCAGCAGCTCAAACCGAGGGGATACGCAGTATTTT
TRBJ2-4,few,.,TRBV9,CASSPSGQNIQYF,TGTGCCAGCAGCCCCTCAGGACAAAACATTCAGTACTTC
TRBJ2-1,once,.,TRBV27,CASSLGDAQFF,TGTGCCAGCAGCTTAGGGGACGCGCAGTTCTTC
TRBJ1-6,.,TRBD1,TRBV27,CASRVRDRGNSPLHF,TGTGCCAGCAGGGTCCGGGACAGGGGTAATTCACCCCTCCACTTT
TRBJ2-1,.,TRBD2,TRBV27,CASSRYRGTSGTFQETQFF,TGTGCCAGCAGTCGCTACCGAGGGACTAGCGGGACTTTCCAAGAGACCCAGTTCTTC
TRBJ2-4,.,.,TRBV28,CASSLKGRALNIQYF,TGTGCCAGCAGTTTGAAGGGTCGGGCGTTGAACATTCAGTACTTC
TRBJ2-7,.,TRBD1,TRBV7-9,CASSLLRTGLYEQYF,TGTGCCAGCAGCTTACTGAGGACAGGGCTCTACGAGCAGTACTTC
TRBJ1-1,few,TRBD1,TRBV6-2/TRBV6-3,CASFWDRGSEAFF,TGTGCCAGCTTTTGGGACAGGGGTTCTGAAGCTTTCTTT
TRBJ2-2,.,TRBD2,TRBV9,CASSVGGSIFTGELFF,TGTGCCAGCAGCGTAGGCGGGAGTATCTTCACCGGGGAGCTGTTTTTT
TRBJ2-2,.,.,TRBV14,CASSLLQGVGELFF,TGTGCCAGCAGCCTGCTACAGGGAGTCGGGGAGCTGTTTTTT
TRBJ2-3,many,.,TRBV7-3,CASSFGRTTDTQYF,TGTGCCAGCAGCTTTGGGCGGACCACAGATACGCAGTATTTT
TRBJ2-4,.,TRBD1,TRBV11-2,CASSRGTGPLNIQYF,TGTGCCAGCAGCCGGGGGACAGGGCCTTTGAACATTCAGTACTTC
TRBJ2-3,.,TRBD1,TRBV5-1,CASSERQGEDTQYF,TGCGCCAGCAGTGAACGACAGGGGGAAGATACGCAGTATTTT
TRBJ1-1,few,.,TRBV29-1,CSGGHLTDTEAFF,TGCAGCGGGGGACACCTTACCGACACTGAAGCTTTCTTT
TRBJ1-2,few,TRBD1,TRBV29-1,CSVPKGQSYGYTF,TGCAGCGTGCCCAAGGGACAGAGTTATGGCTACACCTTC
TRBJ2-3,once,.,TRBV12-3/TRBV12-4,CASRQSGDTQYF,TGTGCCAGCCGCCAAAGTGGAGATACGCAGTATTTT
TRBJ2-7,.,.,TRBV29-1,CSVGGSGSYEQYF,TGCAGCGTTGGGGGTAGCGGATCCTACGAGCAGTACTTC
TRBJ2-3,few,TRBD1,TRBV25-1,CASSRSGTVPGGTDTQYF,TGTGCCAGCAGTCGCTCGGGGACAGTCCCAGGCGGAACCGATACGCAGTATTTT
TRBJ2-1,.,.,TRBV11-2,CASSFGGPQDEQFF,TGTGCCAGCAGCTTCGGAGGGCCCCAGGATGAGCAGTTCTTC
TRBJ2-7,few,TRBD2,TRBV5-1,CASSIATGTSTGEQYF,TGCGCCAGCAGCATTGCCACCGGGACTAGTACCGGCGAGCAGTACTTC
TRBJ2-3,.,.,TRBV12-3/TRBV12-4,CACSWTTTDTQYF,TGTGCCTGCAGTTGGACTACCACAGATACGCAGTATTTT
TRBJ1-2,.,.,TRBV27,CASSLTGTTNYGYTF,TGTGCCAGCAGTTTAACTGGGACCACTAACTATGGCTACACCTTC
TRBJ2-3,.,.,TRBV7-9,CASSHFGEISGTPTDTQYF,TGTGCCAGCAGCCATTTCGGGGAGATAAGCGGAACCCCCACAGATACGCAGTATTTT
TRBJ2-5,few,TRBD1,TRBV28,CASSLMGQALQYF,TGTGCCAGCAGTTTAATGGGACAGGCATTACAGTACTTC
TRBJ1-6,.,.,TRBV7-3,CASSLRGPSYNSPLHF,TGTGCCAGCAGCCTCCGGGGGCCCTCCTATAATTCACCCCTCCACTTT
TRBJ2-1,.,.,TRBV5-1,CASSLERQGWGDEQFF,TGCGCCAGCAGCTTGGAGAGGCAGGGTTGGGGGGATGAGCAGTTCTTC
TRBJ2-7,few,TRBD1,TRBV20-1,CSARDREYEQYF,TGCAGTGCCAGGGACAGAGAGTACGAGCAGTACTTC
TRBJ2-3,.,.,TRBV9,CASSPRPYSTRTDTQYF,TGTGCCAGCAGCCCCCGACCATATTCCACCCGGACAGATACGCAGTATTTT
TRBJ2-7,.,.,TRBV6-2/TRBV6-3,CASRDSEGPYEQYF,TGTGCCAGCAGGGACAGCGAAGGGCCTTACGAGCAGTACTTC
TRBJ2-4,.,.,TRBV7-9,CASGGKNIQYF,TGTGCCTCTGGAGGAAAAAACATTCAGTACTTC
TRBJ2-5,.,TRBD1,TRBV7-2,CASSRGGGRQETQYF,TGTGCCAGCAGTCGAGGGGGCGGACGCCAAGAGACCCAGTACTTC
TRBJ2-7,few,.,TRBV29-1,CSVREGSHEQYF,TGCAGCGTCAGAGAGGGCTCCCACGAGCAGTACTTC